Below, 21 T cell receptor beta chains from the same sample are listed, as sequenced in a study of T-cell memory formation after mild COVID-19 (dated by TCRdb to the early 2020s). Library preparation employed 5' RACE. The instrument given in TCRdb is Illumina NovaSeq 6000. The raw public reads went through TCRdb reprocessing: fastp at Q25, MiXCR clone calling, in-frame beta chains kept. Rows matching on CDR3 protein sequence are summarized as one entry with the most common DNA and genes. Counted in this sample were approximately 150,000 distinct CDR3 sequences; roughly 6.2% of them appeared once. The ten largest make up more than 2% of the sample. Sample: PBMCs or a T cell subset sorted from them (not recorded which). These TCRs come from an adult woman who had mild COVID-19 (a few samples of this study predate the infection). The sample titles of this study are shuffled in the database, so cell type and time point are left out; the donor was told from shared clones.

CDR3 sequence: CASSKERWQLKAFPSAPYGYTF. CDR3 in DNA: TGTGCCAGCAGCAAAGAACGATGGCAGCTTAAGGCTTTCCCCTCCGCCCCCTATGGCTACACCTTC. The chain joins TRBV21-1 to TRBJ1-2; the table's TRBD1 call for D was not verified on the DNA. TRBV21-1 is tagged as a pseudogene. The CDR3 length is 22 residues.

This clonotype occurred a few times. CDR3 residues: CASSPPGPGFNEQFF. For the CDR3, the DNA is TGTGCCAGCAGCCCCCCGGGACCCGGCTTCAATGAGCAGTTCTTC. The chain joins TRBV5-4 to TRBJ2-1, with D perhaps assigned TRBD1 or TRBD2 (5 bases each). With 4 bases removed from V and 6 bases from J, the gap between germline ends came to 17 bases. The CDR3 contains 15 residues. Germline V lookup: CDR1 SGHNT, CDR2 YYREEE (reference sequence).

Many counts were recorded for this clonotype. This chain joins TRBV4-2 and TRBJ2-1, with 11 bases fitting TRBD2. The V gene end was trimmed by 0 bases and the J gene end by 11 bases; junction bases not matched to a gene: 15. The CDR3 runs 18 residues. Per the germline V gene, CDR1 is LGHNA and CDR2 is YNFKEQ. Here the CDR3 reads CASSQDPLAGGTFVKQFF. As DNA, the CDR3 is TGTGCCAGCAGCCAAGATCCTCTAGCGGGAGGAACCTTTGTTAAGCAGTTCTTC.

This clonotype came up many times. The rearrangement joins TRBV12-3 or TRBV12-4 to TRBJ2-1; 9 bases line up with TRBD2. The length of the CDR3 is 19 residues. The trim removed 7 bases at V and 4 bases at J, leaving 20 bases unmatched. CDR3 nucleotide sequence: TGTGCCAGCAACCTGGGTAGGGGGCGTTTAGCGGGAGATTACAATGAGCAGTTCTTC. Encoded protein: CASNLGRGRLAGDYNEQFF.

V usage is TRBV14 and J usage is TRBJ1-2, with D unclear. Trimming took off 4 bases at V and 4 bases at J, with 10 bases between the two ends. Germline V lookup: CDR1 SGHDN, CDR2 FVKESK. The CDR3 extends over 13 amino acids. The CDR3, as DNA: TGTGCCAGCAGCCCCTGGGCGCTCTATGGCTACACCTTC. This encodes CASSPWALYGYTF.

The table lists this clonotype with a few counts. This chain connects TRBV12-3 or TRBV12-4 to TRBJ1-4; a possible D gene is TRBD1 (5 bases). V was shortened by 5 bases and J by 8 bases, with 18 bases between the two germline ends. The CDR3 spans 15 residues. The CDR3 protein is CASSPRGNQYEKLFF. For the CDR3, the DNA is TGTGCCAGCAGTCCAAGGGGAAATCAGTACGAAAAACTGTTTTTT.

With regard to this clonotype: A single base separates this from a much larger clone, so it may be a read error. The rearrangement joins TRBV5-1 to TRBJ2-2; D gene unclear. The CDR3 consists of 12 residues. V lost 2 bases and J lost 6, with 5 bases in between. Germline lookup yields CDR1 SGHRS and CDR2 YFSETQ. The CDR3 sequence is CASSLYSGELFF. The CDR3 nucleotides read TGCGCCAGCAGCTTATACTCCGGGGAGCTGTTTTTT.

There are a few counts of this clonotype. V is TRBV29-1 and J is TRBJ2-7, with D possibly matching TRBD1 (5 bases). This CDR3 is built from 13 residues. The ends were cut back, 7 bases at V and 4 bases at J, with 17 bases in the middle. Germline V lookup: CDR1 SQVTM, CDR2 ANQGSEA. CDR3: CSGKGNNEYEQYF. Here the CDR3 DNA reads TGCAGCGGCAAGGGGAACAATGAATACGAGCAGTACTTC.

This clonotype occurred once. The chain is built from TRBV6-5 and TRBJ1-2; maybe TRBD1 (6 bases). CDR1 is MNHEY and CDR2 is SVGAGI in the germline V gene. V lost 5 bases to trimming and J lost 8 bases, with 15 bases between them. The CDR3 sequence is 13 residues long. The CDR3 DNA sequence: TGTGCCAGCAGTGCAGGGGCTATGAGAGGCTACACCTTC. It yields the protein CASSAGAMRGYTF.

This clonotype was counted many times. The genes are TRBV15 and TRBJ2-1, with D possibly being TRBD1 or TRBD2 (5 bases each). The germline V and J ends were trimmed by 1 base and 4 bases, with 11 bases remaining between them. There are 15 residues in the CDR3. The germline V gene has CDR1 LNHNV and CDR2 YYDKDF (reference sequence). As DNA, the CDR3 is TGTGCCACCAGCAGAGGGGGGACCAGGTACAATGAGCAGTTCTTC. Its protein is CATSRGGTRYNEQFF. Combining the CDR3 with reference TRBV15 and TRBJ2-1 gives the whole variable domain DAMVIQNPRYQVTQFGKPVTLSCSQTLNHNVMYWYQQKSSQAPKLLFHYYDKDFNNEADTPDNFQSRRPNTSFCFLDIRSPGLGDTAMYLCATSRGGTRYNEQFFGPGTRLTVL.

This clonotype was seen a few times. The CDR3 loop is CASSPLGTGQQETQYF. The CDR3, as DNA: TGTGCCAGCAGCCCCCTCGGGACAGGGCAACAAGAGACCCAGTACTTC. The chain couples TRBV5-6 to TRBJ2-5, with TRBD1 matching 9 bases. The CDR3 extends over 16 amino acids. Germline loops: CDR1 SGHDT, CDR2 YYEEEE. Trimming took 4 bases from V and 2 from J; bases not matched to a gene: 9.

This rearrangement joins TRBV12-3 or TRBV12-4 to TRBJ2-2, with D tentatively TRBD1 (5 bases). Trimming took off 10 bases at V and 8 bases at J, with 20 bases between the two ends. CDR3 size: 14 residues. The CDR3 protein is CATRRDPIGGELFF. CDR3 sequence (DNA): TGTGCCACTCGCAGGGATCCTATTGGAGGGGAGCTGTTTTTT.

This clonotype has only a few counts. The chain employs TRBV5-1 and TRBJ1-1, with D maybe TRBD1 (5 bases). Trimming took 0 bases from V and 4 from J, leaving 13 bases between them. The germline gives CDR1 SGHRS, CDR2 YFSETQ. The CDR3 spans 15 residues. In DNA, the CDR3 is TGCGCCAGCAGCTTGGGGGACGCGCGGCCCACTGAAGCTTTCTTT. It encodes CASSLGDARPTEAFF.

The V and J genes are TRBV18 and TRBJ2-3; D is possibly TRBD2 (6 bases). There are 14 residues in the CDR3. V gave up 3 bases and J gave up 5 bases, with 12 bases separating them. Looked up from germline, CDR1 is KGHSH and CDR2 is LQKENI. CDR3 amino acids: CASSPVTREDTQYF. The CDR3, as DNA: TGTGCCAGCTCACCTGTGACTAGAGAAGATACGCAGTATTTT. The full variable domain, rest sourced from reference TRBV18 and TRBJ2-3, is NAGVMQNPRHLVRRRGQEARLRCSPMKGHSHVYWYRQLPEEGLKFMVYLQKENIIDESGMPKERFSAEFPKEGPSILRIQQVVRGDSAAYFCASSPVTREDTQYFGPGTRLTVL.

The chain recombines TRBV5-5 with TRBJ1-1; no firm D call. This CDR3 spans 12 amino acids. Trimming stripped 0 bases from V and 11 bases from J, with 11 bases between. Germline lookup yields CDR1 SGHKS and CDR2 YYEKEE (reference sequence). The CDR3 coding sequence is TGTGCCAGCAGCTTGGGACTCGACCCGGCTTTCTTT. Translation: CASSLGLDPAFF.

This clonotype appeared many times. Here the CDR3 reads CASSLVPGYEQYF. The DNA for the CDR3 is TGTGCCAGCAGTTTGGTCCCCGGCTACGAGCAGTACTTC. V gene TRBV12-3 or TRBV12-4 combines with J gene TRBJ2-7; D is ambiguous. The V end lost 3 bases, the J end lost 3 bases, and 9 bases lay between the germline ends. This CDR3 comprises 13 residues.

In its sample, this clonotype was seen a few times. The V call is TRBV7-2, the J call TRBJ2-1; D may be TRBD2 (7 bases). The CDR3 runs 15 residues. From germline, CDR1 is SGHTA and CDR2 FQGNSA. Trimming shortened V by 4 bases and J by 3 bases, and 13 bases separated the two germline ends. The CDR3 coding sequence is TGTGCCAGCAGCTCGGGCGGGGGCGGCTACAATGAGCAGTTCTTC. Amino acid sequence: CASSSGGGGYNEQFF.

This clonotype came up a few times. This chain joins TRBV7-8 and TRBJ1-3; the D gene is possibly TRBD1 (5 bases). CDR1 and CDR2 from the germline V gene are SGHVS and FQNEAQ. With 2 bases removed from V and 0 bases from J, the gap between germline ends came to 17 bases. The CDR3 sequence is 18 residues long. CDR3 coding DNA: TGTGCCAGCAGCTTATTACCCGACAGCCTAAGCTCTGGAAACACCATATATTTT. It specifies CASSLLPDSLSSGNTIYF.

A few counts support this clonotype. This chain joins TRBV30 and TRBJ2-7, with 8 bases fitting TRBD1. The V segment lost 5 bases and the J segment 4 bases; nucleotides outside the gene matches: 1. Germline V CDR1 and CDR2: GTSNPN, SVGIG (reference sequence). The CDR3 consists of 11 residues. CDR3 sequence: CAWDRGYEQYF. CDR3 coding DNA: TGTGCCTGGGACAGGGGATACGAGCAGTACTTC.

This clonotype has a handful of counts. The V and J genes are TRBV6-2 or TRBV6-3 and TRBJ1-2; a possible D gene is TRBD1 (5 bases). The length of the CDR3 is 13 residues. Trimming stripped 6 bases from V and 4 bases from J, with 12 bases between. Germline V gene sequence: CDR1 MNHEY, CDR2 SVGEGT. The DNA for the CDR3 is TGTGCCAGCAGAACCTCCGGGACCTATGGCTACACCTTC. It yields the protein CASRTSGTYGYTF.

This clonotype was detected ten times or more. The chain recombines TRBV5-1 with TRBJ1-1; the D is unclear. The CDR3 sequence is 13 residues long. The ends were cut back, 2 bases at V and 1 base at J, with 6 bases in the middle. CDR1 and CDR2 (germline): SGHRS, YFSETQ. Here the CDR3 DNA reads TGCGCCAGCAGCTTTGACCAGAACACTGAAGCTTTCTTT. Residues: CASSFDQNTEAFF.